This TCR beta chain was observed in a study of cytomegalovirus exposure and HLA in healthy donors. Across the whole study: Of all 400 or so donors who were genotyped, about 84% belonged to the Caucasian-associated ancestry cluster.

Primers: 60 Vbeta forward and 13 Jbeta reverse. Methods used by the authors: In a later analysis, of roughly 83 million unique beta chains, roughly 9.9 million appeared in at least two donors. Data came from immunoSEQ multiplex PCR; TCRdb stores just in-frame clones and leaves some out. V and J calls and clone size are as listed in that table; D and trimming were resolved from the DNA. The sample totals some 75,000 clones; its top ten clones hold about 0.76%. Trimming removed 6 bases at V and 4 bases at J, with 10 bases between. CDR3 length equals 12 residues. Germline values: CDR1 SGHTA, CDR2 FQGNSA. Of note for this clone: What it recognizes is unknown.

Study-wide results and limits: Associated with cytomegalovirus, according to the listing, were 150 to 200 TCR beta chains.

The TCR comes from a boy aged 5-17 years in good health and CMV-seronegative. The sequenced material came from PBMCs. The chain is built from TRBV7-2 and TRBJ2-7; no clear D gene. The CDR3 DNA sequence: TGTGCCAGCAGTGGCACCATATACGAGCAGTACTTC. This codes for CASSGTIYEQYF.